This T cell receptor (beta chain) was observed in a study of T cell changes during pregnancy in multiple sclerosis. Profiling relied on immunoSEQ multiplex PCR, and the TCRdb table lists in-frame clones only, not all of them. This sample has some 44,000 clones, with 75% to 95% found just once. This clone was recorded only once. Germline V gene data show CDR1 as LNHDA and CDR2 as SQIVND (reference sequence). Trimming cost V 2 bases and J 1 base, with 6 bases left between them. The CDR3 extends over 14 amino acids. The sequence derives from a female donor with multiple sclerosis, enrolled in a pregnancy study. The sequencing here drew on CD4+ T cells from peripheral blood mononuclear cells, taken before pregnancy. The chain carries TRBV19 and TRBJ2-4; D is possibly TRBD1 (6 bases). The CDR3 spells CASSIQGAKNIQYF. CDR3 DNA: TGTGCCAGTAGTATACAGGGGGCCAAAAACATTCAGTACTTC.